One and the same sample provided the 15 T cell receptor beta chains below, sequenced in a study of T cell repertoires in cytomegalovirus infection. TCRdb re-called the reads with MiXCR, one entry per CDR3 protein. The data contain roughly 920,000 distinct CDR3 sequences, 30% to 40% of them singletons. No antigen is known for these receptors. This material consisted of cultured CD8+ T cells from PBMCs, taken from culture after CMV antigen stimulation. These receptors were taken from a human donor in good health (CMV status not recorded). Some clones in this sample may be carry-over from other donors' samples.

There are many counts of this clonotype. The chain employs TRBV10-1 and TRBJ1-1; tentative D call: TRBD1 (5 bases). Trimming shortened V by 5 bases and J by 4 bases, and 14 bases separated the two germline ends. CDR3 length: 14 amino acids. Germline CDR1 is WNHNN and CDR2 is SYGVQD (reference sequence). The CDR3 DNA sequence: TGCGCCAGCAGTCTCGACAGAATGTCCACTGAAGCTTTCTTT. Translated: CASSLDRMSTEAFF.

V is TRBV7-2 and J is TRBJ1-6; TRBD1 aligns across 8 bases. V shed 5 bases and J 6 bases; nucleotides not matched to a gene: 9. Per germline, CDR1 SGHTA and CDR2 FQGNSA. This CDR3 has 16 amino acids. CDR3 coding DNA: TGTGCCAGCAGCCTACAGGGGGTCCCCTTTAATTCACCCCTCCACTTT. Translation: CASSLQGVPFNSPLHF.

The chain couples TRBV12-3 or TRBV12-4 to TRBJ2-3; 15 bases are a match to TRBD2. With V trimmed by 7 bases and J by 1 base, 18 bases remained unmatched. This CDR3 has 21 amino acids. This CDR3 reads CASKHSAFGLAGGSRTDTQYF. The DNA for the CDR3 is TGTGCCAGCAAACATTCCGCGTTTGGACTAGCGGGGGGGTCCCGCACAGATACGCAGTATTTT.

The CDR3 nucleotides are TGCAGTGCTAGAGATGTGACAGGGCTTGGAAACACCATATATTTT. Encoded protein: CSARDVTGLGNTIYF. The genes are TRBV20-1 and TRBJ1-3; TRBD1 matches at 7 bases. J gave up 3 bases and V 0 bases, and 5 bases lay outside the gene matches. Germline-derived CDR1 and CDR2 are DFQATT and SNEGSKA (reference sequence). The CDR3 covers 15 residues.

This clonotype was seen only a few times. CDR3 sequence reads: CASSEEGRRDTEAFF. CDR3 nucleotides: TGTGCCAGCAGTGAAGAGGGCCGTAGGGACACTGAAGCTTTCTTT. The chain recombines TRBV6-1 with TRBJ1-1; D is uncertain. This CDR3 region has 15 residues. Trimming shortened V by 1 base and J by 3 bases, and 12 bases separated the two germline ends. CDR1 and CDR2 from the germline V gene are MNHNS and SASEGT.

V usage is TRBV15 and J usage is TRBJ2-1, with D perhaps matching TRBD2 (6 bases). Germline loops: CDR1 LNHNV, CDR2 YYDKDF (reference sequence). The CDR3 has 18 amino acids. Trimming took 0 bases from V and 0 from J, leaving 15 bases between them. CDR3 sequence reads: CATSRDPPDGSSYNEQFF. The CDR3 DNA follows: TGTGCCACCAGCAGAGATCCGCCTGACGGGAGCTCCTACAATGAGCAGTTCTTC.

This clonotype was seen a few times. The V gene is TRBV27, the J gene TRBJ1-1; TRBD1 matches at 7 bases. This CDR3 is 14 amino acids long. V lost 6 bases and J lost 4; bases outside the gene matches: 8. Germline V gene sequence: CDR1 MNHEY, CDR2 SMNVEV (reference sequence). The DNA for the CDR3 is TGTGCCAGCAGACTTCAGGGGGGCGGCACTGAAGCTTTCTTT. Protein sequence: CASRLQGGGTEAFF.

This clonotype showed up just a few times. CDR3 protein: CASSLGGRASNQPQHF. The CDR3 nucleotides read TGTGCCAGCAGTTTAGGGGGGAGGGCTAGCAATCAGCCCCAGCATTTT. This chain connects TRBV12-3 or TRBV12-4 to TRBJ1-5; TRBD1 might be the D (5 bases). V lost 1 base and J lost 0, with 10 bases in between. CDR3 size: 16 residues.

The chain carries TRBV4-3 and TRBJ1-5; D is undetermined. V was shortened by 4 bases and J by 11 bases, with 18 bases between the two germline ends. Germline V lookup: CDR1 LGHNA, CDR2 YSLEER. There are 14 residues in the CDR3. The chain's CDR3 is CASSPGEGRGTQHF. CDR3 bases: TGCGCCAGCAGCCCAGGAGAGGGCAGAGGGACCCAGCATTTT.

This chain links TRBV6-1 with TRBJ2-7; TRBD2 might be the D (5 bases). V was cut by 5 bases and J by 0 bases, with 11 bases left in between. There are 14 residues in the CDR3. Germline CDR1 reads MNHNS; CDR2 reads SASEGT. CDR3 amino acids: CASSYPGNSYEQYF. The CDR3 DNA is TGTGCCAGCAGTTATCCGGGAAACTCCTACGAGCAGTACTTC.

The gene calls are TRBV6-2 or TRBV6-3 and TRBJ1-2; a possible D gene is TRBD1 (6 bases). The CDR3 consists of 14 residues. Trimming cost V 2 bases and J 8 bases, with 15 bases left between them. CDR1 is MNHEY and CDR2 is SVGEGT in the germline V gene. This chain's CDR3 is CASSYPRGVDGYTF. The CDR3 DNA reads as TGTGCCAGCAGTTACCCCAGGGGAGTCGACGGCTACACCTTC.

In this sample, this clonotype turned up many times. The V call is TRBV7-2, the J call TRBJ2-1; D gene unclear. Germline V lookup: CDR1 SGHTA, CDR2 FQGNSA. The ends were cut back, 3 bases at V and 9 bases at J, with 9 bases in the middle. The CDR3 has 12 amino acids. The CDR3 nucleotides read TGTGCCAGCAGCTTGATAATAATTGAGCAGTTCTTC. As protein: CASSLIIIEQFF. Supplemented by reference TRBV7-2 and TRBJ2-1, the full variable domain reads GAGVSQSPSNKVTEKGKDVELRCDPISGHTALYWYRQSLGQGLEFLIYFQGNSAPDKSGLPSDRFSAERTGGSVSTLTIQRTQQEDSAVYLCASSLIIIEQFFGPGTRLTVL.

This clonotype was seen a few times. The rearrangement links TRBV20-1 to TRBJ2-1; 12 bases match TRBD2. The V and J ends lost 0 bases and 6 bases, in that order; junction bases with no gene match: 6. The CDR3 extends over 16 amino acids. CDR1 and CDR2 (germline): DFQATT, SNEGSKA (reference sequence). The CDR3 DNA reads as TGCAGTGCTAGAGATAGGGCTAGCGGGGGGGTCAATGAGCAGTTCTTC. Translating it yields CSARDRASGGVNEQFF.

The chain joins TRBV10-3 to TRBJ2-3; D may be TRBD1 (6 bases). The germline V gene encodes CDR1 ENHRY and CDR2 SYGVKD. The CDR3 length is 15 residues. V lost 7 bases, J lost 2 bases, and 16 bases lay in between. The CDR3 loop reads CAIMSGVIDTDTQYF. CDR3 nucleotide sequence: TGTGCCATCATGTCAGGGGTGATTGACACAGATACGCAGTATTTT.

This rearrangement joins TRBV12-3 or TRBV12-4 to TRBJ2-3, with D unresolved. The CDR3 is made up of 13 amino acids. V dropped 4 bases and J dropped 4 bases, with 9 bases sitting between them. CDR3 bases: TGTGCCAGCAGTTGGTTTACGGCAGATACGCAGTATTTT. It codes for CASSWFTADTQYF.